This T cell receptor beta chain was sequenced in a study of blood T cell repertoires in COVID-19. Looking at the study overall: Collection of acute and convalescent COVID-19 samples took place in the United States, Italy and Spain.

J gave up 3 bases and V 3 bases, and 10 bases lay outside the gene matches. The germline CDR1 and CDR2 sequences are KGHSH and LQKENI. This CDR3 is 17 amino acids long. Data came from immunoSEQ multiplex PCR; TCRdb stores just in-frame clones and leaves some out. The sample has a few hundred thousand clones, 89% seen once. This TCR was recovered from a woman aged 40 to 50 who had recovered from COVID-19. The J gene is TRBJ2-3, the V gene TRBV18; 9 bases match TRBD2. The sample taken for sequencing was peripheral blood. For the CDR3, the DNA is TGTGCCAGCTCACCTATAGGACTAGCGCTGGGGACAGATACGCAGTATTTT. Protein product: CASSPIGLALGTDTQYF.